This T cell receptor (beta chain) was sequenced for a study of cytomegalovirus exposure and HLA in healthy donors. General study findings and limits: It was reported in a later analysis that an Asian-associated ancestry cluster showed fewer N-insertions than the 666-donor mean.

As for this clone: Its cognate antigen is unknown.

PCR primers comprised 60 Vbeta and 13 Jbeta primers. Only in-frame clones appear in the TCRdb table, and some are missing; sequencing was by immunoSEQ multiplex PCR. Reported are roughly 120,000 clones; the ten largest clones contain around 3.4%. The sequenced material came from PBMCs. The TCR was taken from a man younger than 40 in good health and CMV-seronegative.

The CDR3 reads CASSSDRTTGELFF. Written as DNA, the CDR3 is TGTGCCAGCAGTTCGGACAGGACCACCGGGGAGCTGTTTTTT. The chain carries TRBV28 and TRBJ2-2; 7 bases match TRBD1. Losses at the gene ends were 4 bases for V and 4 bases for J; bases not matched to a gene: 3. Germline-derived CDR1 and CDR2 are MDHEN and SYDVKM. The CDR3 runs to 14 residues.